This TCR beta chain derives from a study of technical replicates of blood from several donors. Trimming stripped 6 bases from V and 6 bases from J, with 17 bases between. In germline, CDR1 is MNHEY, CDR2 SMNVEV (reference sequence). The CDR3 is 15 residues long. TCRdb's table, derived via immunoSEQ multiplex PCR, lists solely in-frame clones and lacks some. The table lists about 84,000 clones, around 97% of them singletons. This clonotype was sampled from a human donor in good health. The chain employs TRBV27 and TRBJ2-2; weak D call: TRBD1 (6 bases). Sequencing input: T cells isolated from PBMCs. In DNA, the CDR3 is TGTGCCAGCAGGCCCCAGGGGTTTGGCGCCGGGGAGCTGTTTTTT. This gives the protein CASRPQGFGAGELFF.